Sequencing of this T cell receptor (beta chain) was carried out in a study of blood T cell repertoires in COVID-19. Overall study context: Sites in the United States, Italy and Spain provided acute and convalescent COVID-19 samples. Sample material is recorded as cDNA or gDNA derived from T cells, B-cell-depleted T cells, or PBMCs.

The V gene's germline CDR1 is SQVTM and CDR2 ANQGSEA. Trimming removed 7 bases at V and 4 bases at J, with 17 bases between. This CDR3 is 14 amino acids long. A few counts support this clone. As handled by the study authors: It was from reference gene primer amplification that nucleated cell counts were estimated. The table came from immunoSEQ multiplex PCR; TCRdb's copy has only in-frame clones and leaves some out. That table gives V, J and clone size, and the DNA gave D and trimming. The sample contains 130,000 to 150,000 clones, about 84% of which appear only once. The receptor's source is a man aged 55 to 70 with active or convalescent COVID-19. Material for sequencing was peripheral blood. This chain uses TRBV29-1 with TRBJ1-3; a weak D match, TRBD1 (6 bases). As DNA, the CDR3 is TGCAGCGCCGGGGGGGCCTCGGGAGGAAACACCATATATTTT. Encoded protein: CSAGGASGGNTIYF.